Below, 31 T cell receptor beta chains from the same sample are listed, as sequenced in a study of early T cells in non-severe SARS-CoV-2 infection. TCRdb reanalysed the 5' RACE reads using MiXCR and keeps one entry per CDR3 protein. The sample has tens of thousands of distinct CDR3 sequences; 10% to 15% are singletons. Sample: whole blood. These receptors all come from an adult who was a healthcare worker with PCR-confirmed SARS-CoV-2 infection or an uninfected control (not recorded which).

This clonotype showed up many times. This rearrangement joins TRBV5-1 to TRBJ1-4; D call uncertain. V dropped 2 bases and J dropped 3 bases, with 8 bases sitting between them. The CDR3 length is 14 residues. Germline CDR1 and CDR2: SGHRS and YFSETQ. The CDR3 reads CASSFGDPNEKLFF. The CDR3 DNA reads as TGCGCCAGCAGCTTCGGTGACCCTAATGAAAAACTGTTTTTT.

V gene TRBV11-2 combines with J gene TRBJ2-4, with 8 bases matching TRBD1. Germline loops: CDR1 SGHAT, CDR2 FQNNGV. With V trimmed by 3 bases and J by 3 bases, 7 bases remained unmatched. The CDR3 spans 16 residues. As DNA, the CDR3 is TGTGCCAGCAGCTTCCCGACAGGGGTCTTCAAAAACATTCAGTACTTC. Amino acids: CASSFPTGVFKNIQYF.

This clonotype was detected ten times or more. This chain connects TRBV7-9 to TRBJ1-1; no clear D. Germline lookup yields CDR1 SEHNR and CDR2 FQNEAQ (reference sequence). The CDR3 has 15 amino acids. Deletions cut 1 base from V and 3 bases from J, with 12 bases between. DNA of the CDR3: TGTGCCAGCAGCTTAGGGGCAGTCGGTTACACTGAAGCTTTCTTT. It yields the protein CASSLGAVGYTEAFF.

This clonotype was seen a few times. CDR3 nucleotides: TGTGCCAGCAGTGTCGAGACTGAAGCTTTCTTT. Protein sequence: CASSVETEAFF. The chain couples TRBV12-3 or TRBV12-4 to TRBJ1-1; D ambiguous. This CDR3 contains 11 residues. V was cut by 5 bases and J by 5 bases, with 6 bases left in between.

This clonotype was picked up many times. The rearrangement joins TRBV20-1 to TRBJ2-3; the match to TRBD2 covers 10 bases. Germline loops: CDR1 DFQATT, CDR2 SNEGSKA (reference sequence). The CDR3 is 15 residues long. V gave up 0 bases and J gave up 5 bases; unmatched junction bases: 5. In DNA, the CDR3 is TGCAGTGCTAGAGAGAGTAGCGGGGGGTTAGATACGCAGTATTTT. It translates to CSARESSGGLDTQYF.

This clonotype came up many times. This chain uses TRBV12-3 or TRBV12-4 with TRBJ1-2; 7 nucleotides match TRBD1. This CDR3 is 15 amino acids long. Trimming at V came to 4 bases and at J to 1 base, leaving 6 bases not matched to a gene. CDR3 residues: CASSWGQTSNYGYTF. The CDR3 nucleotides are TGTGCCAGCAGTTGGGGACAGACGAGTAACTATGGCTACACCTTC.

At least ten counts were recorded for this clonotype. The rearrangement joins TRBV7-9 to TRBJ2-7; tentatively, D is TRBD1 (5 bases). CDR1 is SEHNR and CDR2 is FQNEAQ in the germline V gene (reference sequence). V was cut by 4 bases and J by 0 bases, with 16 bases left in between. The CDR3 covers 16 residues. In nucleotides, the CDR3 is TGTGCCAGCAGCTCGCCCGGGCAGGGCCTCTCCTACGAGCAGTACTTC. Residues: CASSSPGQGLSYEQYF.

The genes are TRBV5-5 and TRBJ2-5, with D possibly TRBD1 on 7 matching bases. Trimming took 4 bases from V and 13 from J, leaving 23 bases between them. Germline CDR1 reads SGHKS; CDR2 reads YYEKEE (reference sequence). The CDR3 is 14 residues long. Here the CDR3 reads CASSPTGTAGGGYF. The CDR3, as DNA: TGTGCCAGCAGCCCGACCGGGACAGCTGGAGGGGGGTACTTC.

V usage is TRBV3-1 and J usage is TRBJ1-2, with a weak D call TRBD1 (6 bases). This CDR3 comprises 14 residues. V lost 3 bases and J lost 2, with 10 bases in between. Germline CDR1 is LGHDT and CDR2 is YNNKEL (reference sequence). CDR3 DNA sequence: TGTGCCAGCAGCCACCGGACAGACAACTATGGCTACACCTTC. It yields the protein CASSHRTDNYGYTF.

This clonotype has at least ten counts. CDR3 sequence: CASRKSRGPSGANVLTF. The CDR3 DNA reads TGTGCCAGCAGAAAATCACGGGGGCCCTCTGGGGCCAACGTCCTGACTTTC. The gene calls are TRBV6-5 and TRBJ2-6, with D possibly being TRBD1 or TRBD2 (6 bases each). The CDR3 sequence is 17 residues long. Germline CDR1 MNHEY, CDR2 SVGAGI. Trimming cost V 6 bases and J 0 bases, with 15 bases left between them.

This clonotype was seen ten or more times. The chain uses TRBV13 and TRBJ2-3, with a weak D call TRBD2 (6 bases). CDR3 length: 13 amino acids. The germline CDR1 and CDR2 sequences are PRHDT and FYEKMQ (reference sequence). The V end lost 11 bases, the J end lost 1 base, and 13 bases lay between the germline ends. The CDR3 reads CAGTTRGTDTQYF. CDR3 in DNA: TGTGCCGGCACGACTAGGGGCACAGATACGCAGTATTTT.

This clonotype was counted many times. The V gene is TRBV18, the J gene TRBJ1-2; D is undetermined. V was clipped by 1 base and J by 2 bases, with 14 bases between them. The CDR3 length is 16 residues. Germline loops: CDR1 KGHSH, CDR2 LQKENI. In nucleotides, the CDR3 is TGTGCCAGCTCACCACAAGTCCGGGAAGAGAACTATGGCTACACCTTC. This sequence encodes CASSPQVREENYGYTF.

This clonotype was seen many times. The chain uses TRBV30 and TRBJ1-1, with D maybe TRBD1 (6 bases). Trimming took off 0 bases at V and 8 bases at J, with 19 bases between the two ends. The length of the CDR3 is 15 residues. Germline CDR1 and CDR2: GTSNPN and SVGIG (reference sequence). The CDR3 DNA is TGTGCCTGGAGTGTATCTGTGGGAGTGGGGGGCGAAGCTTTCTTT. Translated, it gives CAWSVSVGVGGEAFF.

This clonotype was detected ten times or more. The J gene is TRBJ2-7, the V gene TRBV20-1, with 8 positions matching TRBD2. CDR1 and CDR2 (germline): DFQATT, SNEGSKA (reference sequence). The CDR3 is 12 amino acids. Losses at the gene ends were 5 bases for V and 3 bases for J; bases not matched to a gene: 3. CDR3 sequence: CSARTSGYEQYF. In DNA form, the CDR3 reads TGCAGTGCTCGTACTAGCGGCTACGAGCAGTACTTC.

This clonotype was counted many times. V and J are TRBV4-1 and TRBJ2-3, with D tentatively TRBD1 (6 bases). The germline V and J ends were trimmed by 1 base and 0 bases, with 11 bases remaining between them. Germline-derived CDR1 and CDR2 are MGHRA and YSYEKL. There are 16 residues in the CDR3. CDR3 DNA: TGCGCCAGCAGCCAAGCTACAGGGCCTAGCACAGATACGCAGTATTTT. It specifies CASSQATGPSTDTQYF.

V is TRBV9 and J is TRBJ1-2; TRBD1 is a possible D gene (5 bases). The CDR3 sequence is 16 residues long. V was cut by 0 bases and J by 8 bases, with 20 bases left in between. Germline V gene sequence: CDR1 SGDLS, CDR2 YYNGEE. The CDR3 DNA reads TGTGCCAGCAGCGTAGAGGAGGGGCCACCACCAATGGGCTACACCTTC. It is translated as CASSVEEGPPPMGYTF.

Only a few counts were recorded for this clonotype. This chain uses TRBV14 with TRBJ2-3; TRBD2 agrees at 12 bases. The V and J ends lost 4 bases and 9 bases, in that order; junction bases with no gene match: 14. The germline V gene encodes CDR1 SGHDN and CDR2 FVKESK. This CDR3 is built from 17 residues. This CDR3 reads CASSLLLTSGGKETQYF. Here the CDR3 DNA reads TGTGCCAGCAGCCTTCTTTTGACTAGCGGGGGAAAGGAGACGCAGTATTTT.

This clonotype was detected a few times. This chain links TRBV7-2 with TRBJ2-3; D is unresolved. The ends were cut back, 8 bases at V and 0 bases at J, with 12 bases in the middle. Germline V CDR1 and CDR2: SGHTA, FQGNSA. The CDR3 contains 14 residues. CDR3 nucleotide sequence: TGTGCCAGCCGCCGGCGGCCTAGCACAGATACGCAGTATTTT. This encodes CASRRRPSTDTQYF.

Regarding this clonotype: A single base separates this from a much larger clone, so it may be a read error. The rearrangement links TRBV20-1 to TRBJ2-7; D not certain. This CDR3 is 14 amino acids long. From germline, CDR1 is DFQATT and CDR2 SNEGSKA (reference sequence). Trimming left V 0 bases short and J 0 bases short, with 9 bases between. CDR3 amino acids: CSAREPSLSYEQYF. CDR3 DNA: TGCAGTGCTAGAGAGCCTAGTCTCTCCTACGAGCAGTACTTC.

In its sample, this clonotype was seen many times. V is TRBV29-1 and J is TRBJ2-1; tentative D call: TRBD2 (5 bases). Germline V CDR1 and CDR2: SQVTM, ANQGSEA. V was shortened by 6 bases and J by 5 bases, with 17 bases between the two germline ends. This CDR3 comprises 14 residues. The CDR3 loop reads CSVQRGGGDNEQFF. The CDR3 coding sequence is TGCAGCGTCCAACGGGGTGGTGGTGACAATGAGCAGTTCTTC.

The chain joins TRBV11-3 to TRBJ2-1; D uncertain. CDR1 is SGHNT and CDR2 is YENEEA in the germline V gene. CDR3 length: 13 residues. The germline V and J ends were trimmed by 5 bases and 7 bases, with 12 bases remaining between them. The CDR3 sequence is CASSLSNKNEQFF. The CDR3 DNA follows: TGTGCCAGCAGCCTTAGTAACAAGAATGAGCAGTTCTTC. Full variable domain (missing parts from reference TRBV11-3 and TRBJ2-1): EAGVVQSPRYKIIEKKQPVAFWCNPISGHNTLYWYLQNLGQGPELLIRYENEEAVDDSQLPKDRFSAERLKGVDSTLKIQPAELGDSAVYLCASSLSNKNEQFFGPGTRLTVL.

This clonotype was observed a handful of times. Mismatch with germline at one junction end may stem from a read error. CDR3 region: CAISQSGTGKTQYF. The DNA for the CDR3 is TGTGCCATCAGTCAGTCCGGGACAGGGAAGACCCAGTACTTC. This sequence joins TRBV10-3 and TRBJ2-5; 9 positions agree with TRBD1. This CDR3 comprises 14 residues. The germline gives CDR1 ENHRY, CDR2 SYGVKD.

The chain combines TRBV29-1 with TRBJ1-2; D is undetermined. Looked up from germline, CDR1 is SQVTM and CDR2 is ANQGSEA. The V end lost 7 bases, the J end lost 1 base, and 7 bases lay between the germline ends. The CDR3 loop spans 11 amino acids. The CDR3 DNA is TGCAGCGCCGAAGATAACTATGGCTACACCTTC. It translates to CSAEDNYGYTF.

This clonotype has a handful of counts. CDR3 DNA sequence: TGTGCCAGCAGCCAAGAGCCCGCTAGCGGGGGGCTAGCCGGGACAGATACGCAGTATTTT. This translates into CASSQEPASGGLAGTDTQYF. The genes are TRBV4-2 and TRBJ2-3, with 11 bases lining up with TRBD2. CDR3 length: 20 amino acids. The germline V gene encodes CDR1 LGHNA and CDR2 YNFKEQ. J gave up 3 bases and V 0 bases, and 14 bases lay outside the gene matches.

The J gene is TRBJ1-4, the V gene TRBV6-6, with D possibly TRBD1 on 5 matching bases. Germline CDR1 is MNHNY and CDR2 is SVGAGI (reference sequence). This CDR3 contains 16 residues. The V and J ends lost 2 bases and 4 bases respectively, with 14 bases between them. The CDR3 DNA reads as TGTGCCAGCAGTTACGCGGTGGGAAGGGGTAATGAAAAACTGTTTTTT. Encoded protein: CASSYAVGRGNEKLFF.

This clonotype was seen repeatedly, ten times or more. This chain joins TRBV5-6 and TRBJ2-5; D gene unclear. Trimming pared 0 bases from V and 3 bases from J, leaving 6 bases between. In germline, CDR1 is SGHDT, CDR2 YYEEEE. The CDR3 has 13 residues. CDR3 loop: CASSLGVEETQYF. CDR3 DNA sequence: TGTGCCAGCAGCTTGGGAGTCGAAGAGACCCAGTACTTC.

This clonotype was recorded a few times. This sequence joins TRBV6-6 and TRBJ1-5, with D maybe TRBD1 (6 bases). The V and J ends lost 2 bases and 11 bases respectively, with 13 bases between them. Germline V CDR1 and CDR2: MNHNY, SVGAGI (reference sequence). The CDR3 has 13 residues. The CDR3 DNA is TGTGCCAGCAGTTACCCCCACAGGGAGACCCAGCATTTT. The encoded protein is CASSYPHRETQHF.

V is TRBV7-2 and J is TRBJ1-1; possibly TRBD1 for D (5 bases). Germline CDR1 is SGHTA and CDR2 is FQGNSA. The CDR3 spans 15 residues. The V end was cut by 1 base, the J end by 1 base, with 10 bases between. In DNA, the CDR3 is TGTGCCAGCAGCTTAGAGAGTGGGGGGAACACTGAAGCTTTCTTT. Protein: CASSLESGGNTEAFF.

CDR3: CASSGWDREQYF. CDR3 coding DNA: TGTGCCAGCAGCGGTTGGGACAGAGAGCAGTACTTC. The chain carries TRBV11-2 and TRBJ2-7, with 7 bases matching TRBD1. V shed 5 bases, J shed 7 bases, and the junction held 5 bases outside the gene matches. The CDR3 spans 12 residues. Germline CDR1 reads SGHAT; CDR2 reads FQNNGV.

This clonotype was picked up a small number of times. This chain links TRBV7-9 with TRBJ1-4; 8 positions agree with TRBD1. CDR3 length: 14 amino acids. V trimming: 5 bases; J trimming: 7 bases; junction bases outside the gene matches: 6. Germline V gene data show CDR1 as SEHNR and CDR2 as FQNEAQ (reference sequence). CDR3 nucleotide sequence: TGTGCCAGCAGCGCAGGGGGCGTCGGTGAAAAACTGTTTTTT. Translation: CASSAGGVGEKLFF.

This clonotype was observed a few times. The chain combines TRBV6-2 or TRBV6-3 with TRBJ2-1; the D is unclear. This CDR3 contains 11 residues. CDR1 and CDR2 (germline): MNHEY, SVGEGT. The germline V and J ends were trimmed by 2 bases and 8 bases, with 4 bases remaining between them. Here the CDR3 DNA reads TGTGCCAGCAGTTACCCGGATGAGCAGTTCTTC. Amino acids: CASSYPDEQFF.